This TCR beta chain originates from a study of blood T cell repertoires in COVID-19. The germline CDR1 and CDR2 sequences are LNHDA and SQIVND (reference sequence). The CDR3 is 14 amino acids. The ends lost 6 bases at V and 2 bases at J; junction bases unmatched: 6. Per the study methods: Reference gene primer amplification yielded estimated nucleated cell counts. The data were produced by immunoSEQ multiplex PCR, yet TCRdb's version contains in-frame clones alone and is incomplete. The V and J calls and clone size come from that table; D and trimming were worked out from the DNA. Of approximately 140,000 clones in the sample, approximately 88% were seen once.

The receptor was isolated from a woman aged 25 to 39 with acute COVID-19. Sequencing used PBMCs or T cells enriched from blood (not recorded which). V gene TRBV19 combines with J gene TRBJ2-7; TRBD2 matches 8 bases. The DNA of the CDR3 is TGTGCCAGTAGGACTAGCGCTACGACCTACGAGCAGTACTTC. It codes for CASRTSATTYEQYF.